This TCR beta chain was documented in a study of T cell changes during pregnancy in multiple sclerosis. The V gene end was trimmed by 3 bases and the J gene end by 2 bases; junction bases not matched to a gene: 6. The CDR3 loop spans 17 amino acids. Germline lookup yields CDR1 SGHRS and CDR2 YFSETQ. Assay used: immunoSEQ multiplex PCR; TCRdb lists only in-frame clones, some missing. Altogether approximately 51,000 clones are present, around 94% being singletons, with the ten largest covering less than 0.65%. The input for sequencing was CD4+ T cells from peripheral blood mononuclear cells, taken in the second trimester of pregnancy. The receptor was isolated from a female donor with multiple sclerosis, enrolled in a pregnancy study. The V and J genes are TRBV5-1 and TRBJ2-6; 9 bases are shared with TRBD1. The CDR3 spells CASSWDREVPGANVLTF. The DNA of the CDR3 is TGCGCCAGCAGCTGGGACAGGGAGGTACCTGGGGCCAACGTCCTGACTTTC.